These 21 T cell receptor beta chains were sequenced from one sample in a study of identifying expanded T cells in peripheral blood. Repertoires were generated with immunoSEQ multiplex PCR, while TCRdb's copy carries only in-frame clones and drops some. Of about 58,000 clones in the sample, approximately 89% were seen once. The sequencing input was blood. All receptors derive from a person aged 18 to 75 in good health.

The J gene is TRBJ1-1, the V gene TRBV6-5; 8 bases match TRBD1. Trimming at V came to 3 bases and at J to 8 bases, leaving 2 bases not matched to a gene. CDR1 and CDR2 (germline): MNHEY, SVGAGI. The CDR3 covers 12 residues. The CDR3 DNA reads TGTGCCAGCAGTTATCCAGGGGGCGAAGCTTTCTTT. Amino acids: CASSYPGGEAFF.

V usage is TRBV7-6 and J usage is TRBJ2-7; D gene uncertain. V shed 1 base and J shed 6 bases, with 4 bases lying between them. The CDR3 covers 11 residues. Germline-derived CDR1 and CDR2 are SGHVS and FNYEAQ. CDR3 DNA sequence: TGTGCCAGCAGCTTAGTCGGCGAGCAGTACTTC. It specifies CASSLVGEQYF.

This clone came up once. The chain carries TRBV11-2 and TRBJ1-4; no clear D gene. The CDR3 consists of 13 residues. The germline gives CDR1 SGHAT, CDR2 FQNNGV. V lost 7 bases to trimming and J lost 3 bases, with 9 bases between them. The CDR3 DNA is TGTGCCAGCAATATCGACCCTAATGAAAAACTGTTTTTT. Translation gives CASNIDPNEKLFF.

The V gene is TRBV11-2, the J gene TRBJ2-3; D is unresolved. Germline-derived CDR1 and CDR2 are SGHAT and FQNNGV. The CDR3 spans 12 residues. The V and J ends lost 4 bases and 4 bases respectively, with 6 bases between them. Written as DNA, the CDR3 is TGTGCCAGCAGCTGGACGGCAGATACGCAGTATTTT. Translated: CASSWTADTQYF.

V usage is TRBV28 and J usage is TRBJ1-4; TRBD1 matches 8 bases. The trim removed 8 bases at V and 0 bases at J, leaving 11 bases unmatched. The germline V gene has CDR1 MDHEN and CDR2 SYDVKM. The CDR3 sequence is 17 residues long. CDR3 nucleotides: TGTGCCAGCGTGGGAGGACAGGGTTTAACAACTAATGAAAAACTGTTTTTT. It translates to CASVGGQGLTTNEKLFF.

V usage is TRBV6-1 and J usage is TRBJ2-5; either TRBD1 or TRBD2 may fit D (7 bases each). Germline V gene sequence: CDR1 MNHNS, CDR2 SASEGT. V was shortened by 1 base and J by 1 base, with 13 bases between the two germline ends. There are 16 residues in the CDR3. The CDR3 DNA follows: TGTGCCAGCAGTGAAGGGCCAGGGGGGGCCCAAGAGACCCAGTACTTC. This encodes CASSEGPGGAQETQYF.

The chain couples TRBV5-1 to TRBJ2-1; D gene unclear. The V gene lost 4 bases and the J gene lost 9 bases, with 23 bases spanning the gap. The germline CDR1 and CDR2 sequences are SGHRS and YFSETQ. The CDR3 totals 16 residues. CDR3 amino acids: CASSPPVVGVNGEQFF. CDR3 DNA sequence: TGCGCCAGCAGCCCCCCAGTGGTTGGGGTTAACGGTGAGCAGTTCTTC.

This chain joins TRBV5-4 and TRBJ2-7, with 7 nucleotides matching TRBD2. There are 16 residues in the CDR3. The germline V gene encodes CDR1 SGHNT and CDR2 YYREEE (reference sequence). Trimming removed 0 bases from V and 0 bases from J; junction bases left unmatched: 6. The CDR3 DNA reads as TGTGCCAGCAGCTTGGTACTCGGCGGGAGCTCCTACGAGCAGTACTTC. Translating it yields CASSLVLGGSSYEQYF.

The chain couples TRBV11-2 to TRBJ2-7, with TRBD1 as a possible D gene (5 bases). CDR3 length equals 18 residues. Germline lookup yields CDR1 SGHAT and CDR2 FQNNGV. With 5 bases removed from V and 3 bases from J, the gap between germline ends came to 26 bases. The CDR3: CASSRDSQIWSGYYEQYF. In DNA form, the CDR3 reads TGTGCCAGCAGCCGAGATAGCCAGATTTGGTCAGGGTACTACGAGCAGTACTTC.

This CDR3 reads CASRGGSGRAYEQYF. CDR3 sequence (DNA): TGTGCCAGCAGGGGGGGGAGCGGGAGGGCCTACGAGCAGTACTTC. V and J are TRBV2 and TRBJ2-7; 10 bases agree with TRBD2. Germline CDR1 SNHLY, CDR2 FYNNEI. The V and J ends lost 6 bases and 2 bases, in that order; junction bases with no gene match: 7. The CDR3 extends over 15 amino acids.

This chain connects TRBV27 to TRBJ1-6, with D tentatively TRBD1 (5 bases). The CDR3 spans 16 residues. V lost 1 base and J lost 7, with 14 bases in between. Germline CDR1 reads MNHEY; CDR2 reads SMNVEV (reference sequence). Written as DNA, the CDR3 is TGTGCCAGCAGTTTATTTTTGGGGGTCCGGAATTCACCCCTCCACTTT. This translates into CASSLFLGVRNSPLHF.

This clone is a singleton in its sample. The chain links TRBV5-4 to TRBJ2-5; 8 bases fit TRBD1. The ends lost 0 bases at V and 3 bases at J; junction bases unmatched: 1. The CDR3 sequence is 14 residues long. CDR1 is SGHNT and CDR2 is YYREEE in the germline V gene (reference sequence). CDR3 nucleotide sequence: TGTGCCAGCAGCTTGGACAGGGGGGAAGAGACCCAGTACTTC. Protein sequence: CASSLDRGEETQYF.

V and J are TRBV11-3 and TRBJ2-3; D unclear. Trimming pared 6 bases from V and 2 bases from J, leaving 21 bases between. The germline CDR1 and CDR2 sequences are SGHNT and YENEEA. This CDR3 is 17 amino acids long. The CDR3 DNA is TGTGCCAGCAGACCAGGAATGGAGAGTTGGGACACAGATACGCAGTATTTT. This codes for CASRPGMESWDTDTQYF.

CDR3 amino acids: CASKRGVQETQYF. CDR3 in DNA: TGTGCCAGCAAGCGAGGGGTCCAAGAGACCCAGTACTTC. This rearrangement joins TRBV2 to TRBJ2-5; D might be TRBD1 or TRBD2, each matching 5 bases. Germline V CDR1 and CDR2: SNHLY, FYNNEI. The CDR3 spans 13 residues. The V gene lost 7 bases and the J gene lost 1 base, with 10 bases spanning the gap.

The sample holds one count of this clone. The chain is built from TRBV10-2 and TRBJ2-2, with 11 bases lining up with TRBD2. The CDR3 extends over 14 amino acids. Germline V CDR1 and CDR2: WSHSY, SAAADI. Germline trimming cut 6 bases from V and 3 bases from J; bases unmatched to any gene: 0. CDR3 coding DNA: TGCGCCAGCAGACTAGCGGGAGACACCGGGGAGCTGTTTTTT. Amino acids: CASRLAGDTGELFF.

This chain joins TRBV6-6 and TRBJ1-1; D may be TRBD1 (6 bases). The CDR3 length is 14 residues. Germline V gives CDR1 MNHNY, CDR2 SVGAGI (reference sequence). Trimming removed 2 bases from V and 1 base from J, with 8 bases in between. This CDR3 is CASSYTGQNTEAFF. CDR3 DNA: TGTGCCAGCAGTTACACAGGGCAGAACACTGAAGCTTTCTTT.

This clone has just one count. This CDR3 reads CASSTQGTGNTIYF. CDR3 nucleotides: TGTGCCAGCAGCACCCAGGGTACTGGAAACACCATATATTTT. The rearrangement uses TRBV5-5 and TRBJ1-3; a weak D match, TRBD1 (5 bases). The CDR3 runs 14 residues. CDR1 is SGHKS, CDR2 YYEKEE, per germline (reference sequence). Trimming removed 4 bases from V and 2 bases from J, with 10 bases in between.

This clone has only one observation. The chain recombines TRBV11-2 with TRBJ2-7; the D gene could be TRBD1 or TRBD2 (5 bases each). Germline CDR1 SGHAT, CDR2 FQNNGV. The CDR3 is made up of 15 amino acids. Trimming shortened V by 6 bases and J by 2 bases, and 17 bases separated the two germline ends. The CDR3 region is CASSYDRDGTYEQYF. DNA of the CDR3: TGTGCCAGCAGTTATGACCGGGACGGGACCTACGAGCAGTACTTC. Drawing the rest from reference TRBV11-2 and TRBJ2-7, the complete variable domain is EAGVAQSPRYKIIEKRQSVAFWCNPISGHATLYWYQQILGQGPKLLIQFQNNGVVDDSQLPKDRFSAERLKGVDSTLKIQPAKLEDSAVYLCASSYDRDGTYEQYFGPGTRLTVT.

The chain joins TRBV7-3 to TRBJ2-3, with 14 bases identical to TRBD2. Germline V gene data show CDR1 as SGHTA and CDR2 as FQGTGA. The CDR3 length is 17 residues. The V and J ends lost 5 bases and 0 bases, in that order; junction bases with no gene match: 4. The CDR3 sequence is CASSRGLAGGSTDTQYF. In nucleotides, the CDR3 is TGTGCCAGCAGCCGTGGACTAGCGGGGGGTAGCACAGATACGCAGTATTTT.

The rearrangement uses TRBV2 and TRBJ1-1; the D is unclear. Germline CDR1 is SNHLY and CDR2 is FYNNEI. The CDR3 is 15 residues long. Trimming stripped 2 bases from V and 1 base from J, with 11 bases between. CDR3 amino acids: CASSERRGRNTEAFF. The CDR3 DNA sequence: TGTGCCAGCAGTGAACGGCGGGGTAGGAACACTGAAGCTTTCTTT.

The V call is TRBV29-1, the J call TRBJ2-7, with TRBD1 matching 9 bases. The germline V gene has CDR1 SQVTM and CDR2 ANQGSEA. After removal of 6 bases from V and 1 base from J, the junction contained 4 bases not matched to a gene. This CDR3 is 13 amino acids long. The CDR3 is CSVSQGASYEQYF. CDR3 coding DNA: TGCAGCGTGTCACAGGGGGCATCCTACGAGCAGTACTTC.